A selection of T cell receptor beta chains follows, all from one sample in a study of blood T cell repertoires in COVID-19. Sequenced by immunoSEQ multiplex PCR; TCRdb stores in-frame clones only, minus some. Among tens of thousands of clones listed, 70% to 90% were seen once. The source material was peripheral blood. Every receptor here comes from a human donor in a cohort sampled during active COVID-19. The conserved cysteine and the conserved F or W are not part of the CDR3 here. Fields, in order: V gene, J gene, D gene, CDR3 protein. A D gene is named only where the DNA matches it firmly.

TRBV24-1,TRBJ2-5,TRBD2,ATRGTSGETQY
TRBV20-1,TRBJ2-2,NA,SASRTGEGTGELF
TRBV29-1,TRBJ2-7,NA,SVEPAYEQY
TRBV3-1/TRBV3-2,TRBJ2-1,NA,ASSQLDSPYNEQF
TRBV7-8,TRBJ1-5,TRBD1,ASSLFPLGQGNQPQH
TRBV29-1,TRBJ1-1,TRBD1,SVEPASGGVNTEAF
TRBV6-1,TRBJ1-4,TRBD1,ASSAHRGRTNEKLF
TRBV4-1,TRBJ2-1,NA,ASSQEESGRPYNEQF
TRBV4-1,TRBJ2-2,NA,ASSQDSRQGNTGELF
TRBV24-1,TRBJ2-1,TRBD2,ATKAGGSDEQF
TRBV28,TRBJ2-1,NA,ASSLGSRNQF
TRBV4-1,TRBJ1-6,NA,ASSLDRMDNSPLH
TRBV10-3,TRBJ2-5,NA,AISGGSSPQETQY
TRBV3-1/TRBV3-2,TRBJ1-6,NA,ASSQDAGYSPLH
TRBV6-5,TRBJ1-1,NA,ASSTGRYTEAF
TRBV9,TRBJ1-2,NA,ASSAVGGPYGYT
TRBV3-1/TRBV3-2,TRBJ1-1,TRBD1,ASSHRSGQGKSEAF
TRBV29-1,TRBJ1-5,TRBD1,SAGTGFSNQPQH
TRBV5-6,TRBJ2-5,TRBD2,ASSLVSSGEETQY
TRBV19,TRBJ2-2,NA,ASSIQRRGGRRDTGELF
TRBV27,TRBJ2-7,TRBD1,ASSLPGQSSYEQY
TRBV2,TRBJ2-6,TRBD1,ASSYTPGQGLSGANVLT
TRBV11-2,TRBJ1-4,NA,ASSLTGPLNEKLF
TRBV4-1,TRBJ2-7,TRBD2,ASSPHWEGLGAYEQY
TRBV7-2,TRBJ2-3,NA,ASRNAGGDTQY